This T cell receptor beta chain appears in the sequencing data of a study of blood T cell repertoires in COVID-19. Overall study: The United States, Italy and Spain provided the acute and convalescent COVID-19 samples. In each case, the material was cDNA or gDNA derived from T cells, B-cell-depleted T cells, or PBMCs.

Germline CDR1 reads LNHDA; CDR2 reads SQIVND (reference sequence). The V gene lost 1 base and the J gene lost 2 bases, with 15 bases spanning the gap. The length of the CDR3 is 17 residues. Per the authors' pipeline: Using reference gene primer amplification, nucleated cell counts were estimated. Here immunoSEQ multiplex PCR was the method, and the copy in TCRdb shows in-frame clones only, minus some. The V and J calls and clone size come from that table; D and trimming were worked out from the DNA. The repertoire holds 250,000 to 300,000 clones, with approximately 91% as singletons. Sequencing used peripheral blood. This sequence was found in a woman aged 40 to 50 who had recovered from COVID-19. The J gene is TRBJ2-1, the V gene TRBV19; a possible D gene is TRBD2 (5 bases). CDR3 bases: TGTGCCAGTAGTATAGGTCTCTTAGTGGGAGCCTACAATGAGCAGTTCTTC. It is translated as CASSIGLLVGAYNEQFF.